The present entry profiles one TCR beta chain with its context. This sample was included in a study of control samples from healthy donors and cancer patients. Produced via immunoSEQ multiplex PCR; TCRdb's table is partial and in-frame only. The table has 140,000 to 150,000 clones, approximately 93% seen once. The receptor was isolated from a man in his late teens or twenties in good health. Sequenced sample: blood.

CDR3 amino acids: CASNPGQNEAFF. The CDR3 region has the DNA TGTGCCAGCAATCCCGGGCAGAATGAAGCTTTCTTT. The chain has TRBV28 and TRBJ1-1; D ambiguous. V was pared by 7 bases and J by 7 bases, with 13 bases between. The germline V gene encodes CDR1 MDHEN and CDR2 SYDVKM. The CDR3 loop spans 12 amino acids. The variable domain in full, with the rest retrieved from reference TRBV28 and TRBJ1-1, is DVKVTQSSRYLVKRTGEKVFLECVQDMDHENMFWYRQDPGLGLRLIYFSYDVKMKEKGDIPEGYSVSREKKERFSLILESASTNQTSMYLCASNPGQNEAFFGQGTRLTVV.